The text below deals with one T cell receptor beta chain. Participants came from about 24 US areas, aged about 18 to 95 years. The entry originates in a study of blood T cell repertoires in COVID-19. In the authors' methods: Amplification of reference gene primers was used by the study to estimate nucleated cell counts. Clones were read by immunoSEQ multiplex PCR, and TCRdb kept only the in-frame ones, dropping some. From that table come the V and J calls and clone size; the DNA was used to work out D and trimming. This sample carries about 200,000 clones, approximately 86% of them seen once, and the ten largest clones take approximately 23%. The germline gives CDR1 KGHDR, CDR2 SFDVKD. CDR3 length: 14 amino acids. V lost 3 bases and J lost 4, with 11 bases in between.

The sequence derives from a woman aged 35 to 49 in a cohort exposed to, infected with or recovered from COVID-19 (not recorded which). The V and J genes are TRBV24-1 and TRBJ1-2; D may be TRBD1 (5 bases). Specimen: PBMCs or T cells enriched from blood (not recorded which). The CDR3 is CATSDGTWGYGYTF. Here the CDR3 DNA reads TGTGCCACCAGTGATGGGACTTGGGGCTATGGCTACACCTTC.